The present T cell receptor beta chain was sequenced within a study of technical replicates of blood from a handful of donors. CDR1 and CDR2 (germline): GTSNPN, SVGIG (reference sequence). Unmatched junction bases numbered 2, after V lost 0 bases and J lost 4 bases. The CDR3 runs 15 residues. TCRdb's copy holds only in-frame clones and misses some; the assay was immunoSEQ multiplex PCR. The data show 75,000 to 100,000 clones, approximately 94% seen once. The chain has TRBV30 and TRBJ2-5; 13 bases match TRBD2. The receptor was isolated from a human donor in good health. Material for sequencing was T cells isolated from PBMCs. CDR3 region: CAWSVRLAGGETQYF. The CDR3 coding sequence is TGTGCCTGGAGTGTCCGACTAGCGGGAGGAGAGACCCAGTACTTC.